A single sample is the source of the 11 T cell receptor beta chains below, sequenced in a study of T cells in women clearing cervical HPV infection. TCRdb's table, derived via immunoSEQ multiplex PCR, lists solely in-frame clones and lacks some. In total, the table holds 30,000 to 35,000 clones. What was sequenced was blood buffy coat. The receptors originated from a woman aged 18 to 69 with a cervical HPV16 infection that either progressed to CIN3+ or cleared (not recorded which).

Its frequency marks this clone as medium-sized. The read ends 3 residues early relative to the CDR3; the germline J gene fills the gap. The rearrangement joins TRBV18 to TRBJ2-1; TRBD1 might be the D (5 bases). Germline V gives CDR1 KGHSH, CDR2 LQKENI. V lost 1 base and J lost 5, with 12 bases in between. This CDR3 is built from 15 residues. CDR3 sequence: CASSPLLGENNEQFF. Partial CDR3 DNA: TGTGCCAGCTCACCACTTCTAGGGGAAAACAATGAG.

Note on this clone: The read terminates 3 residues ahead of where the CDR3 ends, so the germline J gene completes it. The rearrangement links TRBV2 to TRBJ2-5; TRBD2 matches 10 bases. The CDR3 extends over 14 amino acids. The V gene's germline CDR1 is SNHLY and CDR2 FYNNEI. The J segment lost 3 bases and the V segment lost 2 bases, leaving 0 bases of the junction unmatched. Partial CDR3 DNA: TGTGCCAGCAGTGAACTAGCGGGGGAAGAGACC. Translated, it gives CASSELAGEET. The full CDR3 is CASSELAGEETQYF.

A word on this clone: A junction end diverges from the germline sequence, so it may reflect a read error. Sequencing ends 3 residues short of the CDR3 end; the germline J gene provides the rest. The chain carries TRBV4-2 and TRBJ2-7; D is possibly TRBD2 (6 bases). The CDR3 is 17 amino acids. Germline V gene data show CDR1 as LGHNA and CDR2 as YNFKEQ. CDR3 residues: CASSQDLAIGFPYEQYF. Partial CDR3 DNA: TGCGCCAGCAGCCAAGATCTAGCGATTGGCTTCCCCTACGAG.

Details on this clone: Read coverage stops 3 residues before the CDR3 terminus; the germline J gene supplies the remainder. J is TRBJ1-1 and V is TRBV20-1, with 8 bases that match TRBD1. From germline, CDR1 is DFQATT and CDR2 SNEGSKA (reference sequence). This CDR3 spans 13 amino acids. This chain's CDR3 is CSAKPGQGRWAFF. Incomplete CDR3 DNA: TGCAGTGCTAAGCCCGGACAGGGACGTTGG.

To note about this clone: The read terminates 3 residues ahead of where the CDR3 ends, so the germline J gene completes it. The rearrangement joins TRBV7-3 to TRBJ1-1; D is uncertain. V was clipped by 0 bases and J by 6 bases, with 8 bases between them. The CDR3 contains 13 residues. Germline V gives CDR1 SGHTA, CDR2 FQGTGA. The CDR3: CASSLTLRSEAFF. Partial CDR3 DNA: TGTGCCAGCAGCTTAACTCTCCGGTCTGAA.

For this clone: The read terminates 3 residues ahead of where the CDR3 ends, so the germline J gene completes it. The chain is built from TRBV12-3 or TRBV12-4 and TRBJ2-7; 7 nucleotides align to TRBD1. This CDR3 spans 14 amino acids. V lost 6 bases to trimming and J lost 2 bases; unmatched junction nucleotides: 7. Here the CDR3 reads CASSRDRVPYEQYF. CDR3 bases read: TGTGCCAGCAGCAGAGACAGGGTGCCCTACGAG.

A remark on this clone: The CDR3 extends 3 residues past the end of the read, so its final part is completed from the germline J gene. V is TRBV5-6 and J is TRBJ1-1, with unresolved D. The CDR3 is made up of 13 amino acids. Germline V lookup: CDR1 SGHDT, CDR2 YYEEEE. Deletions cut 4 bases from V and 0 bases from J, with 7 bases between. The part of the CDR3 DNA that was read is TGTGCCAGCAGCCAAACAGTGAACACTGAA. It encodes CASSQTVNTE. The full CDR3 protein is CASSQTVNTEAFF.

Points on this clone: The sequenced fragment ends 3 residues before the CDR3 boundary, so the rest is inferred from the germline J gene. The chain employs TRBV6-2 or TRBV6-3 and TRBJ2-4, with D possibly matching TRBD1 (5 bases). This CDR3 comprises 13 residues. The germline CDR1 and CDR2 sequences are MNHEY and SVGEGT. Partial CDR3 DNA: TGTGCCAGCAGTTCTACAGGTTACTATGGT. Translated: CASSSTGYYG. The full-length CDR3 reads as CASSSTGYYGQYF.

Turning to this clone: The read is 3 residues too short to cover the CDR3 end, so that end is filled in from the germline J gene. The chain carries TRBV7-8 and TRBJ2-7; 9 bases agree with TRBD1. The CDR3 totals 13 residues. J was trimmed by 3 bases and V by 4 bases; bases with no gene match: 1. The germline gives CDR1 SGHVS, CDR2 FQNEAQ. The CDR3 is CASSWDRDYEQYF. Partial CDR3 DNA: TGTGCCAGCAGCTGGGACAGGGACTACGAG. Full variable domain (outside the CDR3, taken from reference TRBV7-8 and TRBJ2-7): GAGVSQSPRYKVAKRGQDVALRCDPISGHVSLFWYQQALGQGPEFLTYFQNEAQLDKSGLPSDRFFAERPEGSVSTLKIQRTQQEDSAVYLCASSWDRDYEQYFGPGTRLTVT.

To note about this clone: The CDR3 end is not reached by the read, which stops 3 residues before it; the germline J gene fills it in. The chain is built from TRBV5-1 and TRBJ2-2, with D possibly being TRBD2 (7 bases). This CDR3 spans 17 amino acids. Trimming stripped 0 bases from V and 4 bases from J, with 16 bases between. The V gene's germline CDR1 is SGHRS and CDR2 YFSETQ. The CDR3 loop reads CASSLARGGVSTGELFF. The CDR3 DNA, read in part, is TGCGCCAGCAGCTTGGCCAGGGGAGGGGTTTCCACCGGGGAG.

Turning to this clone: The sequence runs out 3 residues before the end of the CDR3; the remainder is reconstructed from the germline J gene. The rearrangement uses TRBV18 and TRBJ1-5; 8 bases are shared with TRBD1. V lost 6 bases to trimming and J lost 2 bases; unmatched junction nucleotides: 6. The germline gives CDR1 KGHSH, CDR2 LQKENI. The CDR3 is 15 residues long. CDR3 DNA, as far as it was read: TGTGCCAGCTCTACGACAGGGGAAGGCAATCAGCCC. Its translation is CASSTTGEGNQP. The full CDR3 is CASSTTGEGNQPQHF. The whole variable domain, filled in from reference TRBV18 and TRBJ1-5, reads NAGVMQNPRHLVRRRGQEARLRCSPMKGHSHVYWYRQLPEEGLKFMVYLQKENIIDESGMPKERFSAEFPKEGPSILRIQQVVRGDSAAYFCASSTTGEGNQPQHFGDGTRLSIL.